Following are 21 T cell receptor beta chains from one sample sequenced in a study of blood T cell repertoires in COVID-19. Data came from immunoSEQ multiplex PCR; TCRdb stores just in-frame clones and leaves some out. The top ten hold under 15% of the sample, which has 150,000 to 200,000 clones, over 80% seen once. The sequenced material came from PBMCs or T cells enriched from blood (not recorded which). The receptors shown here come from a woman in her sixties who had recovered from COVID-19.

This clone was seen a single time. V and J are TRBV5-1 and TRBJ1-2; TRBD1 aligns across 7 bases. The CDR3 runs 15 residues. CDR1 and CDR2 (germline): SGHRS, YFSETQ. V lost 0 bases and J lost 4; bases outside the gene matches: 6. CDR3 bases: TGCGCCAGCAGCTTGGCAAGGACAGGAGGCTATGGCTACACCTTC. Translation gives CASSLARTGGYGYTF.

The rearrangement links TRBV15 to TRBJ1-4; 8 nucleotides line up with TRBD1. J was trimmed by 11 bases and V by 4 bases; bases with no gene match: 9. The CDR3 has 14 amino acids. The germline V gene has CDR1 LNHNV and CDR2 YYDKDF (reference sequence). The CDR3 spells CATSTGGGIRKLFF. The CDR3 DNA is TGTGCCACCAGCACAGGGGGCGGGATACGGAAACTGTTTTTT.

This chain joins TRBV21-1 and TRBJ2-3; TRBD2 is the table's D call and was not checked against the DNA. TRBV21-1 is a known pseudogene. This CDR3 region has 17 residues. The CDR3 DNA is TGTGCCAGCAGCAAATCGTCGGCTAGCAGCTGCACAGATACGCAGTATTTT. This translates into CASSKSSASSCTDTQYF.

The chain is built from TRBV27 and TRBJ2-2, with D maybe TRBD1 (5 bases). The CDR3 totals 16 residues. Trimming removed 3 bases at V and 1 base at J, with 12 bases between. CDR1 is MNHEY and CDR2 is SMNVEV in the germline V gene (reference sequence). The CDR3 is CASSFNRNMNTGELFF. The CDR3 DNA sequence: TGTGCCAGCAGTTTTAACAGGAATATGAACACCGGGGAGCTGTTTTTT.

This clone has only a few counts. The chain recombines TRBV4-1 with TRBJ2-1; the match to TRBD2 covers 12 bases. The CDR3 consists of 15 residues. Per the germline V gene, CDR1 is MGHRA and CDR2 is YSYEKL. Unmatched junction bases numbered 1, after V lost 2 bases and J lost 5 bases. CDR3 coding DNA: TGCGCCAGCAGCCAAACTAGCGGGAGGAACAATGAGCAGTTCTTC. Residues: CASSQTSGRNNEQFF.

The V and J genes are TRBV28 and TRBJ1-2; TRBD1 aligns across 7 bases. J was trimmed by 5 bases and V by 4 bases; bases with no gene match: 4. The CDR3 is 13 amino acids. Germline CDR1 is MDHEN and CDR2 is SYDVKM. The CDR3 DNA sequence: TGTGCCAGCAGTTCGATACAGGGGTATGGCTACACCTTC. Translating gives CASSSIQGYGYTF.

The chain recombines TRBV27 with TRBJ2-3, with D possibly TRBD1 on 5 matching bases. V was trimmed by 7 bases and J by 4 bases, leaving 12 bases between them. Germline lookup yields CDR1 MNHEY and CDR2 SMNVEV (reference sequence). The CDR3 totals 13 residues. The CDR3: CASMVQGADTQYF. CDR3 nucleotide sequence: TGTGCCAGCATGGTTCAGGGCGCAGATACGCAGTATTTT.

This rearrangement joins TRBV7-3 to TRBJ1-2; D may be TRBD1 (5 bases). The CDR3 has 16 amino acids. CDR1 is SGHTA, CDR2 FQGTGA, per germline. The V end lost 11 bases, the J end lost 3 bases, and 25 bases lay between the germline ends. The CDR3 sequence: CAFPGGNHCGYYGYTF. As DNA, the CDR3 is TGTGCCTTTCCGGGGGGAAATCATTGTGGTTACTATGGCTACACCTTC.

The CDR3 DNA reads as TGCGCCAGCTCCCAGAGTGCAGGGGCAAGCTCTGGAAACACCATATATTTT. Translating gives CASSQSAGASSGNTIYF. The V and J genes are TRBV5-1 and TRBJ1-3, with a weak D call TRBD1 (6 bases). The V gene lost 7 bases and the J gene lost 0 bases, with 20 bases spanning the gap. CDR1 and CDR2 (germline): SGHRS, YFSETQ. CDR3 length: 17 residues.

This rearrangement joins TRBV9 to TRBJ2-3; TRBD2 agrees at 11 bases. The V gene end was trimmed by 2 bases and the J gene end by 5 bases; junction bases not matched to a gene: 7. The CDR3 length is 16 residues. The germline V gene encodes CDR1 SGDLS and CDR2 YYNGEE. The CDR3 loop reads CASSVSSGGVRDTQYF. The CDR3 coding sequence is TGTGCCAGCAGCGTGAGTAGCGGGGGGGTGAGAGATACGCAGTATTTT.

The gene calls are TRBV11-2 and TRBJ2-5, with TRBD2 identical over 7 bases. Germline V gene sequence: CDR1 SGHAT, CDR2 FQNNGV. Trimming took 5 bases from V and 2 from J; bases not matched to a gene: 5. The CDR3 has 14 residues. CDR3 residues: CASSHTSEQETQYF. CDR3 coding DNA: TGTGCCAGCAGCCACACTAGCGAGCAAGAGACCCAGTACTTC.

The chain has TRBV5-6 and TRBJ1-6; 8 positions match TRBD1. The germline V gene has CDR1 SGHDT and CDR2 YYEEEE. J gave up 10 bases and V 2 bases, and 2 bases lay outside the gene matches. The CDR3 has 13 amino acids. The CDR3 is CASSFGQGSPLHF. The DNA of the CDR3 is TGTGCCAGCAGCTTCGGACAGGGCTCACCCCTCCACTTT.

The chain couples TRBV15 to TRBJ1-1; TRBD1 agrees at 9 bases. V gave up 2 bases and J gave up 1 base; unmatched junction bases: 5. The germline V gene has CDR1 LNHNV and CDR2 YYDKDF (reference sequence). There are 16 residues in the CDR3. The CDR3 reads CATSRRRTGENTEAFF. CDR3 in DNA: TGTGCCACCAGCAGACGGCGGACAGGGGAGAACACTGAAGCTTTCTTT.

The chain uses TRBV9 and TRBJ2-1; TRBD2 matches at 14 bases. Germline V gene data show CDR1 as SGDLS and CDR2 as YYNGEE. The CDR3 runs to 19 residues. Trimming took 0 bases from V and 8 from J; bases not matched to a gene: 13. The CDR3 bases are TGTGCCAGCAGCGTAGCTGGGGAGACTAGCGGGAGGGCCGGTGATGAGCAGTTCTTC. Its protein product is CASSVAGETSGRAGDEQFF.

This chain links TRBV7-9 with TRBJ1-4; D gene uncertain. Between the trimmed V and J ends, which lost 5 bases and 8 bases, there was a span of 18 bases. The CDR3 sequence is 15 residues long. From germline, CDR1 is SEHNR and CDR2 FQNEAQ (reference sequence). The CDR3 coding sequence is TGTGCCAGCAGCCCATGGGTTGCGACTGGGGAAAAACTGTTTTTT. It codes for CASSPWVATGEKLFF.

The rearrangement uses TRBV2 and TRBJ1-4; D is possibly TRBD1 (6 bases). CDR3 size: 13 residues. Trimming cost V 4 bases and J 5 bases, with 8 bases left between them. Per germline, CDR1 SNHLY and CDR2 FYNNEI. The CDR3 is CASSVDRNEKLFF. For the CDR3, the DNA is TGTGCCAGCAGTGTTGACAGGAATGAAAAACTGTTTTTT.

The chain joins TRBV27 to TRBJ1-1; 11 bases align to TRBD1. The CDR3 length is 12 residues. V lost 6 bases to trimming and J lost 11 bases; unmatched junction nucleotides: 5. From germline, CDR1 is MNHEY and CDR2 SMNVEV (reference sequence). The CDR3 region is CASSPGQGAAFF. The CDR3 bases are TGTGCCAGCAGCCCTGGACAGGGGGCGGCTTTCTTT.

This chain connects TRBV7-3 to TRBJ2-2, with unresolved D. The CDR3 covers 14 residues. CDR1 SGHTA and CDR2 FQGTGA come from the germline V gene. The V and J ends lost 4 bases and 2 bases respectively, with 8 bases between them. CDR3 DNA sequence: TGTGCCAGCAGCTGGGCAGACAACACCGGGGAGCTGTTTTTT. Its protein is CASSWADNTGELFF. Complete variable domain (other parts from reference TRBV7-3 and TRBJ2-2): GAGVSQTPSNKVTEKGKYVELRCDPISGHTALYWYRQSLGQGPEFLIYFQGTGAADDSGLPNDRFFAVRPEGSVSTLKIQRTERGDSAVYLCASSWADNTGELFFGEGSRLTVL.

The V gene is TRBV3-1 (or the pseudogene TRBV3-2), the J gene TRBJ1-1; D gene unclear. Trimming pared 0 bases from V and 10 bases from J, leaving 12 bases between. This CDR3 contains 13 residues. Germline CDR1 and CDR2: LGHDT and YNNKEL (reference sequence). CDR3 sequence: CASSQDPASGAFF. In DNA, the CDR3 is TGTGCCAGCAGCCAAGATCCCGCCTCGGGAGCTTTCTTT.

The chain has TRBV11-2 and TRBJ2-7; D is unresolved. Germline CDR1 reads SGHAT; CDR2 reads FQNNGV. CDR3 size: 11 residues. Trimming shortened V by 2 bases and J by 6 bases, and 5 bases separated the two germline ends. The CDR3 DNA is TGTGCCAGCAGCTTACTAGGCGAGCAGTACTTC. Its translation is CASSLLGEQYF.

This chain uses TRBV18 with TRBJ2-1; TRBD2 matches at 14 bases. Losses at the gene ends were 0 bases for V and 9 bases for J; bases not matched to a gene: 1. Germline V gives CDR1 KGHSH, CDR2 LQKENI. The CDR3 has 15 amino acids. The CDR3 sequence is CASSPPGLAGAEQFF. DNA for the CDR3: TGTGCCAGCTCACCACCGGGACTAGCGGGGGCTGAGCAGTTCTTC.